The 31 T cell receptor beta chains reported below all come from one sample, sequenced in a study of CD8 T cells in Susac syndrome. Random hexamers were used to reverse transcribe an amount of about 0.45 to 1 ug RNA. TCRdb used MiXCR to reprocess the immunoSEQ multiplex PCR reads, holding one entry per CDR3 protein. Of 200,000 or so distinct CDR3 sequences in the sample, 90% to 95% were seen once. Sequencing was done on a sample of CD4+ T cells from PBMCs. Receptor source: a human donor with multiple sclerosis.

The chain has TRBV15 and TRBJ2-3; no clear D. The CDR3 runs to 19 residues. Germline CDR1 is LNHNV and CDR2 is YYDKDF (reference sequence). V was clipped by 1 base and J by 2 bases, with 22 bases between them. This CDR3 reads CATSRVSRAEVIPTDTQYF. CDR3 coding DNA: TGTGCCACCAGCAGAGTATCAAGGGCTGAGGTGATACCCACAGATACGCAGTATTTT.

The chain links TRBV6-6 to TRBJ2-7, with a possible D match to TRBD1 (7 bases). Germline V CDR1 and CDR2: MNHNY, SVGAGI (reference sequence). This CDR3 is built from 10 residues. CDR3 nucleotides: TGTGTAACAGGGGACTTGGAGCAGTACTTC. It yields the protein CVTGDLEQYF.

Here the CDR3 reads CASSQFTGRSSYNEQFF. The CDR3 DNA reads TGTGCCAGCAGCCAGTTCACGGGGCGTAGTTCCTACAATGAGCAGTTCTTC. The rearrangement uses TRBV3-1 and TRBJ2-1; perhaps D is TRBD1 or TRBD2 (5 bases each). Trimming stripped 3 bases from V and 1 base from J, with 16 bases between. Germline V gives CDR1 LGHDT, CDR2 YNNKEL (reference sequence). The CDR3 runs to 17 residues.

The rearrangement joins TRBV20-1 to TRBJ1-1; D call uncertain. The V gene lost 1 base and the J gene lost 7 bases, with 10 bases spanning the gap. The CDR3 runs to 12 residues. Germline V gene lookup returns CDR1 DFQATT and CDR2 SNEGSKA (reference sequence). CDR3 residues: CSARGVIGEAFF. The DNA for the CDR3 is TGCAGTGCTAGAGGGGTTATAGGTGAAGCTTTCTTT.

The rearrangement links TRBV29-1 to TRBJ2-1; no reliable D call. V was cut by 4 bases and J by 10 bases, with 17 bases left in between. Germline CDR1 and CDR2: SQVTM and ANQGSEA. CDR3 size: 13 residues. CDR3 sequence reads: CSVAPQLPQEQFF. The CDR3 DNA reads TGCAGCGTTGCCCCTCAACTGCCTCAAGAGCAGTTCTTC.

This rearrangement joins TRBV3-1 to TRBJ1-5; a weak D match, TRBD1 (6 bases). V was trimmed by 0 bases and J by 7 bases, leaving 13 bases between them. Germline V CDR1 and CDR2: LGHDT, YNNKEL (reference sequence). This CDR3 has 15 amino acids. CDR3 region: CASSQDTQGNQPQHF. The CDR3 nucleotides read TGTGCCAGCAGCCAAGATACACAGGGAAACCAGCCCCAGCATTTT.

V gene TRBV20-1 combines with J gene TRBJ2-7, with D possibly matching TRBD1 (5 bases). The CDR3 is 15 residues long. CDR1 and CDR2 from the germline V gene are DFQATT and SNEGSKA (reference sequence). The V end was cut by 3 bases, the J end by 0 bases, with 15 bases between. The CDR3 region has the DNA TGCAGTGCTAGCTTCAGGGCCAAGAGCTCCTACGAGCAGTACTTC. Its protein is CSASFRAKSSYEQYF.

In DNA, the CDR3 is TGTGCCAGCAGTTTATCCGTGGTCACAGGGGTAAACTATGGCTACACCTTC. This sequence encodes CASSLSVVTGVNYGYTF. V and J are TRBV27 and TRBJ1-2, with 7 bases aligning to TRBD1. V dropped 0 bases and J dropped 2; count of bases not matched to a gene: 9. CDR1 and CDR2 from the germline V gene are MNHEY and SMNVEV (reference sequence). The length of the CDR3 is 17 residues.

The chain is built from TRBV24-1 and TRBJ2-7; TRBD1 is a possible D gene (5 bases). This CDR3 comprises 13 residues. V was shortened by 4 bases and J by 7 bases, with 13 bases between the two germline ends. Germline CDR1 is KGHDR and CDR2 is SFDVKD. The CDR3 sequence is CATSDLTVGEQYF. For the CDR3, the DNA is TGTGCCACCAGTGACCTGACAGTGGGGGAGCAGTACTTC.

This sequence joins TRBV13 and TRBJ2-1; TRBD2 agrees at 9 bases. Germline CDR1 and CDR2: PRHDT and FYEKMQ (reference sequence). This CDR3 region has 17 residues. V shed 1 base and J 3 bases; nucleotides not matched to a gene: 7. The CDR3: CASSLEAGGKIYNEQFF. The CDR3 DNA is TGTGCCAGCAGCTTAGAAGCGGGGGGTAAAATCTACAATGAGCAGTTCTTC.

The CDR3 region has the DNA TGTGCCAGCAGTTACCCCCTCACCCAAAGAGGACAGCCCCAGCATTTT. Protein: CASSYPLTQRGQPQHF. The chain links TRBV6-5 to TRBJ1-5; no reliable D call. The CDR3 spans 16 residues. The germline V and J ends were trimmed by 2 bases and 7 bases, with 18 bases remaining between them. Per germline, CDR1 MNHEY and CDR2 SVGAGI.

This rearrangement joins TRBV11-2 to TRBJ2-1, with D possibly matching TRBD2 (6 bases). This CDR3 region has 14 residues. Trimming stripped 4 bases from V and 9 bases from J, with 16 bases between. Germline CDR1 is SGHAT and CDR2 is FQNNGV. This chain's CDR3 is CASSSLREHGEQFF. CDR3 bases: TGTGCCAGCAGCTCTTTACGGGAGCATGGTGAGCAGTTCTTC.

This clonotype was counted a single time. The chain joins TRBV20-1 to TRBJ2-3, with 7 bases lining up with TRBD1. Losses at the gene ends were 1 base for V and 10 bases for J; bases not matched to a gene: 8. CDR1 DFQATT and CDR2 SNEGSKA come from the germline V gene (reference sequence). The length of the CDR3 is 13 residues. CDR3 in DNA: TGCAGTGCTAGAGCCCCGACAGGGAACGCGCAGTATTTT. It encodes CSARAPTGNAQYF.

The chain joins TRBV3-1 to TRBJ1-2; D is unclear. The ends were cut back, 0 bases at V and 9 bases at J, with 11 bases in the middle. The CDR3 is 13 amino acids. Germline CDR1 reads LGHDT; CDR2 reads YNNKEL (reference sequence). CDR3 DNA: TGTGCCAGCAGCCAAGACGAAGGTCACAGCTACACCTTC. As protein: CASSQDEGHSYTF.

The genes are TRBV30 and TRBJ2-3, with D unclear. Germline V CDR1 and CDR2: GTSNPN, SVGIG (reference sequence). V was clipped by 5 bases and J by 0 bases, with 6 bases between them. This CDR3 is built from 12 residues. The CDR3 nucleotides are TGTGCCTGGGGCTCTAGCACAGATACGCAGTATTTT. Residues: CAWGSSTDTQYF.

The chain links TRBV30 to TRBJ2-2, with D possibly being TRBD1 or TRBD2 (5 bases each). The V gene lost 3 bases and the J gene lost 5 bases, with 13 bases spanning the gap. The CDR3 is 14 residues long. Germline V gene sequence: CDR1 GTSNPN, CDR2 SVGIG (reference sequence). CDR3 loop: CAWSRDPDTGELFF. CDR3 bases: TGTGCCTGGAGCCGGGACCCCGATACCGGGGAGCTGTTTTTT.

The CDR3 spells CAWSGSGGETQYF. CDR3 in DNA: TGTGCCTGGAGTGGGTCCGGAGGGGAGACCCAGTACTTC. The chain carries TRBV30 and TRBJ2-5, with D perhaps matching TRBD2 (6 bases). The V gene's germline CDR1 is GTSNPN and CDR2 SVGIG (reference sequence). V was clipped by 1 base and J by 5 bases, with 11 bases between them. The CDR3 consists of 13 residues.

This sequence joins TRBV19 and TRBJ2-7; D is perhaps TRBD1 (6 bases). This CDR3 region has 14 residues. Germline CDR1 is LNHDA and CDR2 is SQIVND (reference sequence). Deletions cut 4 bases from V and 3 bases from J, with 13 bases between. CDR3 amino acids: CASSTWDKIYEQYF. The CDR3 nucleotides are TGTGCCAGTAGTACCTGGGACAAAATCTACGAGCAGTACTTC.

This chain joins TRBV11-2 and TRBJ1-1, with D unclear. Trimming removed 6 bases at V and 1 base at J, with 9 bases between. Germline V gives CDR1 SGHAT, CDR2 FQNNGV. The CDR3 is 13 amino acids. CDR3 amino acids: CASSSNTNTEAFF. DNA for the CDR3: TGTGCCAGCAGTTCAAACACGAACACTGAAGCTTTCTTT.

The chain joins TRBV7-2 to TRBJ2-1; possible D gene TRBD1, 5 bases. The CDR3 has 13 residues. Germline assignment: CDR1 SGHTA and CDR2 FQGNSA. Trimming took 4 bases from V and 6 from J, leaving 10 bases between them. This chain's CDR3 is CASSSQGVNEQFF. The CDR3 DNA follows: TGTGCCAGCAGCTCCCAAGGGGTCAATGAGCAGTTCTTC.

V and J are TRBV9 and TRBJ2-3, with a weak D call TRBD2 (6 bases). CDR1 SGDLS and CDR2 YYNGEE come from the germline V gene. Trimming pared 3 bases from V and 4 bases from J, leaving 15 bases between. The CDR3 has 15 amino acids. The CDR3 DNA sequence: TGTGCCAGCAGCGCCCCTGGAGGGTCCCCAGATACGCAGTATTTT. It is translated as CASSAPGGSPDTQYF.

This chain connects TRBV9 to TRBJ2-7; D possibly corresponds to TRBD1 (7 bases). Germline loops: CDR1 SGDLS, CDR2 YYNGEE. This CDR3 region has 15 residues. Trimming cost V 4 bases and J 3 bases, with 17 bases left between them. The CDR3 DNA sequence: TGTGCCAGCAGCTTCCGACAGGGACTCATCTACGAGCAGTACTTC. This codes for CASSFRQGLIYEQYF.

V usage is TRBV13 and J usage is TRBJ1-1; no firm D call. The germline V gene has CDR1 PRHDT and CDR2 FYEKMQ (reference sequence). The CDR3 loop spans 16 amino acids. V gave up 5 bases and J gave up 1 base, with 17 bases separating them. CDR3 region: CASSGPPGGGNTEAFF. The CDR3 DNA follows: TGTGCCAGCAGCGGACCCCCGGGTGGAGGGAACACTGAAGCTTTCTTT.

The chain recombines TRBV29-1 with TRBJ1-4, with a tentative D call TRBD1 (6 bases). Trimming removed 4 bases from V and 5 bases from J, with 11 bases in between. The germline V gene encodes CDR1 SQVTM and CDR2 ANQGSEA. CDR3 size: 13 residues. CDR3 amino acids: CSVVTGRNEKLFF. The CDR3 bases are TGCAGCGTTGTCACAGGGCGAAATGAAAAACTGTTTTTT.

The chain employs TRBV3-1 and TRBJ2-3, with TRBD1 matching over 7 bases. With 0 bases clipped from V and 11 bases from J, the junction kept 11 bases outside the gene matches. The CDR3 consists of 15 residues. Germline V lookup: CDR1 LGHDT, CDR2 YNNKEL (reference sequence). CDR3 in DNA: TGTGCCAGCAGCCAAGATAACCAGGGGGTATATGGGCAGTATTTT. It yields the protein CASSQDNQGVYGQYF.

Here the CDR3 DNA reads TGTGCCAGCTCACCGGCCGGGGCCGGGGAGCAGTACTTC. Its protein product is CASSPAGAGEQYF. The chain carries TRBV18 and TRBJ2-7; D possibly matches TRBD1 or TRBD2 (5 bases each). The germline gives CDR1 KGHSH, CDR2 LQKENI. V was cut by 3 bases and J by 7 bases, with 13 bases left in between. The CDR3 has 13 residues.

This chain links TRBV4-2 with TRBJ2-1; D gene unclear. This CDR3 has 16 amino acids. V dropped 3 bases and J dropped 0 bases, with 12 bases sitting between them. CDR1 LGHNA and CDR2 YNFKEQ come from the germline V gene. The CDR3 sequence: CASSHAPDPSYNEQFF. The DNA of the CDR3 is TGTGCCAGCAGCCATGCCCCGGACCCCTCCTACAATGAGCAGTTCTTC.

The rearrangement links TRBV12-3 or TRBV12-4 to TRBJ1-1, with D possibly being TRBD1 (5 bases). V gave up 7 bases and J gave up 2 bases, with 8 bases separating them. CDR3 length: 12 amino acids. The CDR3 nucleotides read TGTGCCAGCACGACAGCCAACACTGAAGCTTTCTTT. This codes for CASTTANTEAFF.

The V call is TRBV10-3, the J call TRBJ1-1; the D gene is possibly TRBD1 (6 bases). The CDR3 is 13 residues long. Germline assignment: CDR1 ENHRY and CDR2 SYGVKD. With 9 bases removed from V and 3 bases from J, the gap between germline ends came to 14 bases. CDR3 protein: CAINREEDTEAFF. The CDR3 nucleotides are TGTGCCATAAACAGGGAGGAGGACACTGAAGCTTTCTTT.

This clonotype is a singleton in its sample. The J gene is TRBJ1-1, the V gene TRBV12-3 or TRBV12-4; TRBD1 matches 8 bases. V gave up 5 bases and J gave up 1 base; unmatched junction bases: 6. The CDR3 covers 15 residues. Here the CDR3 DNA reads TGTGCCAGCAGTGACAGGGGCAGGGGGAACACTGAAGCTTTCTTT. Protein product: CASSDRGRGNTEAFF.

This clonotype was seen once. The V and J genes are TRBV20-1 and TRBJ2-5; 14 bases fit TRBD2. With 3 bases clipped from V and 2 bases from J, the junction kept 5 bases outside the gene matches. Germline V gives CDR1 DFQATT, CDR2 SNEGSKA (reference sequence). The CDR3 is made up of 16 amino acids. CDR3 loop: CSARGLAGEWQETQYF. Here the CDR3 DNA reads TGCAGTGCTAGGGGACTAGCGGGAGAGTGGCAAGAGACCCAGTACTTC.